This T cell receptor (beta chain) was profiled in a study of CD8 T cells in Susac syndrome. Study-level background: Sequenced Susac syndrome patients included more than five with clinically active disease and under 10 in remission.

The RNA input was 0.5 to 1 ug, and it was reverse transcribed with random hexamers. MiXCR was run by TCRdb on the immunoSEQ multiplex PCR reads, yielding one entry per CDR3 protein. The sample consists of 160,000 or so distinct CDR3 sequences, 85% to 95% of them appearing once. The sequenced sample was CD4+ T cells from PBMCs. The receptor comes from a human donor with Susac syndrome.

In DNA, the CDR3 is TGCAGTGCTAGAGATCGGGCTAGCGGGGGAACCAGGGAGCAGTTCTTC. It is translated as CSARDRASGGTREQFF. The rearrangement links TRBV20-1 to TRBJ2-1, with TRBD2 identical over 10 bases. CDR3 length equals 16 residues. CDR1 DFQATT and CDR2 SNEGSKA come from the germline V gene (reference sequence). V gave up 0 bases and J gave up 10 bases; unmatched junction bases: 12.